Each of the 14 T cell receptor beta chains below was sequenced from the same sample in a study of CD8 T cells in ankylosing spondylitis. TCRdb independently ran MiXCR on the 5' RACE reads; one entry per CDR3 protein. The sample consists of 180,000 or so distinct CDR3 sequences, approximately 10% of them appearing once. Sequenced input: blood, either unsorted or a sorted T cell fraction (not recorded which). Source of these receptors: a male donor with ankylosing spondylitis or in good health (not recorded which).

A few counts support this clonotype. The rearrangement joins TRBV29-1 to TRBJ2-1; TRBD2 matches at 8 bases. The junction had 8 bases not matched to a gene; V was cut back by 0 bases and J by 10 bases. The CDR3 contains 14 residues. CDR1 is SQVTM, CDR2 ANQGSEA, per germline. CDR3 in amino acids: CSVEDGAGDLEQFF. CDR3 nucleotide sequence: TGCAGCGTTGAAGACGGAGCGGGAGATCTCGAGCAGTTCTTC.

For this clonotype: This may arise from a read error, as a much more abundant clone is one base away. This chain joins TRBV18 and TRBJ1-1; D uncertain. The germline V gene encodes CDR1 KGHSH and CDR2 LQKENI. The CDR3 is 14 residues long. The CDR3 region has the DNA TGTACCAGCTCACCACTGGAGACCCAGACTGAAGCTTTCTTT. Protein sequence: CTSSPLETQTEAFF.

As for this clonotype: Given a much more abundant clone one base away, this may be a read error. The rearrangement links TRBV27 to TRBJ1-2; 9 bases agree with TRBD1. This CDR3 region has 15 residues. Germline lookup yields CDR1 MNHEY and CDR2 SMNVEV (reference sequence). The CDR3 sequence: CASSSGTGSLLGCTF. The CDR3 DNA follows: TGTGCCAGCAGTAGTGGGACAGGGAGCCTTTTAGGCTGCACCTTC.

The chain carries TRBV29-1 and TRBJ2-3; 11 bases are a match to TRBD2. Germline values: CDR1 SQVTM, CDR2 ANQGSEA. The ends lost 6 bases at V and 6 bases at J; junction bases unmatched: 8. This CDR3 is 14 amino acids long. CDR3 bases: TGCAGCGTGAGGGGACTAGCGGTTGTGGATACGCAGTATTTT. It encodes CSVRGLAVVDTQYF.

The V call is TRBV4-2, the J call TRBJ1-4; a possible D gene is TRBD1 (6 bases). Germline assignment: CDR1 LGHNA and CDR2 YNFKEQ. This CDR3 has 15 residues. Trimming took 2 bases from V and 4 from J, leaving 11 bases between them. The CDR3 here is CASSQPDRNNEKLFF. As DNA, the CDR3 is TGTGCCAGCAGCCAACCGGACAGAAATAATGAAAAACTGTTTTTT.

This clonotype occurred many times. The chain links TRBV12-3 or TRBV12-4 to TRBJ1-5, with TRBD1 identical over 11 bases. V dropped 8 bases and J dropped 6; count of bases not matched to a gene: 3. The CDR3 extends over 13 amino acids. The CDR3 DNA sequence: TGTGCCAGCGGACAGGGGGCGGGTCAGCCCCAGCATTTT. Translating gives CASGQGAGQPQHF.

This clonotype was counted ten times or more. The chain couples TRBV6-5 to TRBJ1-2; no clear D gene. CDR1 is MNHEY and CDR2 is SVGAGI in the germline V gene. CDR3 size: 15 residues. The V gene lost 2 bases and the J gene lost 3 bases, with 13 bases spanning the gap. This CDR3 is CASSYGRTHHYGYTF. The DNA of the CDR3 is TGTGCCAGCAGTTACGGGAGGACCCATCACTATGGCTACACCTTC.

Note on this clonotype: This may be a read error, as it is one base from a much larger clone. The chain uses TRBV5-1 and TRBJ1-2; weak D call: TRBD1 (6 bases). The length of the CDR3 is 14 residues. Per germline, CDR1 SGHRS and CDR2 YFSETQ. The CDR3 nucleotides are TGCGCCAGCAGAACTACAGGGCCCGGCTATGACTACACCTTC. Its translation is CASRTTGPGYDYTF.

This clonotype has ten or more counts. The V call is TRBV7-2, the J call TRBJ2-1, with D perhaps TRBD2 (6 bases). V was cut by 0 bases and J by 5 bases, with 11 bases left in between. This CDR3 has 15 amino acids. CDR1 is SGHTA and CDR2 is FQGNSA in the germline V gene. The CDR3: CASSLATGRNNEQFF. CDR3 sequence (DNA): TGTGCCAGCAGCTTAGCAACCGGGAGAAACAATGAGCAGTTCTTC. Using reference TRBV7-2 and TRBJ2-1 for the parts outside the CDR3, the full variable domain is GAGVSQSPSNKVTEKGKDVELRCDPISGHTALYWYRQSLGQGLEFLIYFQGNSAPDKSGLPSDRFSAERTGGSVSTLTIQRTQQEDSAVYLCASSLATGRNNEQFFGPGTRLTVL.

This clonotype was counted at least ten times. The CDR3 coding sequence is TGTGCCATCAGATCGGGGGACAGGGGCGGCCAAGAGACCCAGTACTTC. It yields the protein CAIRSGDRGGQETQYF. The chain recombines TRBV10-3 with TRBJ2-5; 10 bases are shared with TRBD1. The CDR3 spans 16 residues. Per germline, CDR1 ENHRY and CDR2 SYGVKD. J was trimmed by 1 base and V by 6 bases; bases with no gene match: 8.

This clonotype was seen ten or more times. The CDR3 loop is CSASLPPRRNEQFF. CDR3 sequence (DNA): TGCAGTGCTAGTCTACCGCCGCGAAGGAATGAGCAGTTCTTC. This rearrangement joins TRBV20-1 to TRBJ2-1; D is unclear. The CDR3 is 14 amino acids. Per germline, CDR1 DFQATT and CDR2 SNEGSKA (reference sequence). Trimming cost V 3 bases and J 7 bases, with 16 bases left between them.

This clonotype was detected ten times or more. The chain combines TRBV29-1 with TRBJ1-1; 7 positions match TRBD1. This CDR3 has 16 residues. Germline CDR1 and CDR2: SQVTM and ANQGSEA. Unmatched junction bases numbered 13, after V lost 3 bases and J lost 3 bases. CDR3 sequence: CSVEIRAGGIYTEAFF. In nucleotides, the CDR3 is TGCAGCGTTGAGATAAGGGCAGGGGGTATCTACACTGAAGCTTTCTTT.

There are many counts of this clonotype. CDR3 sequence: CASSLYDNRGTGANVLTF. The CDR3 nucleotides are TGCGCCAGCAGCTTGTACGACAACCGCGGTACTGGGGCCAACGTCCTGACTTTC. This chain joins TRBV5-1 and TRBJ2-6; D remains ambiguous. Germline CDR1 SGHRS, CDR2 YFSETQ. V shed 1 base and J shed 2 bases, with 16 bases lying between them. The CDR3 loop spans 18 amino acids.

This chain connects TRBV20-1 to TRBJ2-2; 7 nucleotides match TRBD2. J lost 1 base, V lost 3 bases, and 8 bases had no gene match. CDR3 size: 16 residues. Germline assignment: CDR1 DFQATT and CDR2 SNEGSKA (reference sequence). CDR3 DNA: TGCAGTGCTAGGGGCCCCACGGGAGGGAACACCGGGGAGCTGTTTTTT. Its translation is CSARGPTGGNTGELFF.